The clone carrying this T cell receptor beta chain has more than one count but fewer than ten. The data were taken from a study of blood T cell repertoires in COVID-19. Study-level background: There were acute and convalescent COVID-19 samples, and they came from the United States, Italy and Spain. PBMCs, B-cell-depleted T cells, or T cells were the source of the cDNA or gDNA that made up the material.

Methods used by the authors: It was from reference gene primer amplification that nucleated cell counts were estimated. Generated by immunoSEQ multiplex PCR, the TCRdb table keeps only in-frame clones and is missing some. V, J and clone size reflect that table, while D and trimming were determined from the DNA. Of 250,000 or so clones listed, approximately 80% are singletons. The CDR3 contains 15 residues. The V gene end was trimmed by 0 bases and the J gene end by 7 bases; junction bases not matched to a gene: 6. CDR1 is KGHSH and CDR2 is LQKENI in the germline V gene. Sequencing input: peripheral blood. This chain joins TRBV18 and TRBJ2-1; TRBD1 matches 7 bases. The sequence came from a man aged 60-69 years with acute or convalescent COVID-19. The CDR3 sequence is CASSPPNGQENEQFF. CDR3 DNA: TGTGCCAGCTCACCACCGAATGGACAGGAAAATGAGCAGTTCTTC.